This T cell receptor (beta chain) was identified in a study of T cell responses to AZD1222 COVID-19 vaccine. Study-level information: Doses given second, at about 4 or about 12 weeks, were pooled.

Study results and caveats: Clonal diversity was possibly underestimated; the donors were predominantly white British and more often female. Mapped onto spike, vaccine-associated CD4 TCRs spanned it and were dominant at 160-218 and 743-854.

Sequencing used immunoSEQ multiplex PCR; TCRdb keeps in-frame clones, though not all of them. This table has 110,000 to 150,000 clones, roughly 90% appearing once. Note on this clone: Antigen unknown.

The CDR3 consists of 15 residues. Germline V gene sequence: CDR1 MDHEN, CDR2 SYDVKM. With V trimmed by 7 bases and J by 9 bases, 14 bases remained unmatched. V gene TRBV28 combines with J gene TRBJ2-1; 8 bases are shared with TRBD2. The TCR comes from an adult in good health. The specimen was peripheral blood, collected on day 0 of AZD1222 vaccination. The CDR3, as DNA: TGTGCCAGCACTCAAGCGGGAGTCGATAGCGGTGAGCAGTTCTTC. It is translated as CASTQAGVDSGEQFF.